This T cell receptor delta chain stems from a study of gamma-delta T cells after stem cell transplantation. This clone is labeled as large. Within the sample, other DNA sequences also encode this same CDR3. TCRdb used CATT to re-call clones from the RT-PCR reads. The sample shows about 1,500 delta-chain clones, over 2% of them seen only once. Germline loops: CDR1 GEAIGNYY, CDR2 EKD. The CDR3 has 18 amino acids. With 1 base clipped from V and 0 bases from J, the junction kept 11 bases outside the gene matches. The sample was gamma-delta T cells. The rearrangement links TRDV2 to TRDJ1, with 9 positions matching TRDD3. The TCR sequence derives from a human donor. It is not recorded whose cells these are; they may come from a transplant donor. The CDR3 coding sequence is TGTGCCTGTGACACTGTCTATACTGGGGGAGATTACACCGATAAACTCATCTTT. Translated, it gives CACDTVYTGGDYTDKLIF.